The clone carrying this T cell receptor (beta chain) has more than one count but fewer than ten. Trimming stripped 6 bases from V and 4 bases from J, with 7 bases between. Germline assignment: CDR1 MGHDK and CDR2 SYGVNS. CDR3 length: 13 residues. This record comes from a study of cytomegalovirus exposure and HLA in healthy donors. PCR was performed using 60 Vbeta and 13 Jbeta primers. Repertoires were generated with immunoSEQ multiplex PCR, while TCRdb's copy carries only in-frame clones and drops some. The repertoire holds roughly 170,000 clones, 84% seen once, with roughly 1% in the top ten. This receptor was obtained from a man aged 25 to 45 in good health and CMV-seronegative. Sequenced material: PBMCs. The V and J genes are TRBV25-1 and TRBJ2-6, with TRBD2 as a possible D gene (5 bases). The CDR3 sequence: CASRTMGANVLTF. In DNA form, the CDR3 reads TGTGCCAGCAGGACTATGGGGGCCAACGTCCTGACTTTC.